This TCR beta chain comes out of a study of blood T cell repertoires in COVID-19. Study-level background: In each case, the material was cDNA or gDNA derived from T cells, B-cell-depleted T cells, or PBMCs.

Original data processing: For nucleated cells, counts were estimated from reference gene primer amplification. TCRdb's copy holds only in-frame clones and misses some; the assay was immunoSEQ multiplex PCR. That table gives V, J and clone size, and the DNA gave D and trimming. The table records approximately 50,000 clones, 80% to 90% of them present only once. The germline CDR1 and CDR2 sequences are SGHAT and FQNNGV. The CDR3 covers 14 residues. V lost 2 bases and J 2 bases, leaving 7 bases between the germline ends. The receptor was derived from a man aged 50-59 years with active COVID-19. The sample comprised peripheral blood. The V call is TRBV11-2, the J call TRBJ1-5; the D gene is possibly TRBD1 (5 bases). DNA of the CDR3: TGTGCCAGCAGCTTACCAGGGCGCAATCAGCCCCAGCATTTT. Its protein product is CASSLPGRNQPQHF.